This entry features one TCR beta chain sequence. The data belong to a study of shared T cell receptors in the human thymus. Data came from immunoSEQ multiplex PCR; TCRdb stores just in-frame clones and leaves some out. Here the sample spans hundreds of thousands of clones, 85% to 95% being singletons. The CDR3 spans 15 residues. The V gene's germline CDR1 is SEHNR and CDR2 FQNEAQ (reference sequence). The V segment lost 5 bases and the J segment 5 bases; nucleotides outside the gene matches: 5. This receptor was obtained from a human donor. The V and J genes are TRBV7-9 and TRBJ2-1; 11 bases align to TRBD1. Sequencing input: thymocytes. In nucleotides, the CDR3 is TGTGCCAGCAGCCCGGGACAGGGGGTCCACAATGAGCAGTTCTTC. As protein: CASSPGQGVHNEQFF.